Each of the 17 T cell receptor beta chains below was sequenced from the same sample in a study of CD8 T cells in ankylosing spondylitis. Their antigens are not known. TCRdb recomputed calls from the 5' RACE reads with MiXCR, one row per CDR3 protein. This sample has some 840,000 distinct CDR3 sequences, with 12% found just once. General study findings and limits: In ankylosing spondylitis blood, a motif of roughly 8 highly homologous TCR beta variants appeared characteristic.

The sample was blood, either unsorted or a sorted T cell fraction (not recorded which). These TCRs come from a male donor with ankylosing spondylitis.

This clonotype was seen a few times. This chain uses TRBV7-9 with TRBJ1-1, with D possibly being TRBD1 (5 bases). V was pared by 3 bases and J by 8 bases, with 16 bases between. The germline gives CDR1 SEHNR, CDR2 FQNEAQ (reference sequence). The CDR3 sequence is 14 residues long. CDR3 DNA sequence: TGTGCCAGCAGCTTTTACTCCGGGGGTGCGGAAGCTTTCTTT. This translates into CASSFYSGGAEAFF.

This clonotype was detected a few times. The chain joins TRBV20-1 to TRBJ1-2, with a tentative D call TRBD1 (5 bases). Trimming pared 1 base from V and 0 bases from J, leaving 12 bases between. CDR1 and CDR2 (germline): DFQATT, SNEGSKA (reference sequence). There are 15 residues in the CDR3. This chain's CDR3 is CSARGDQRANYGYTF. The CDR3 DNA reads TGCAGTGCTAGAGGGGACCAGAGAGCTAACTATGGCTACACCTTC.

The chain couples TRBV29-1 to TRBJ2-5; 7 bases line up with TRBD1. This CDR3 has 14 residues. The germline V gene has CDR1 SQVTM and CDR2 ANQGSEA. Trimming removed 4 bases from V and 9 bases from J; junction bases left unmatched: 14. This CDR3 reads CSVAPRDRGRAQYF. The CDR3 DNA follows: TGCAGCGTTGCCCCCCGGGACAGAGGAAGGGCCCAGTACTTC.

The table lists this clonotype with a few counts. The V gene is TRBV29-1, the J gene TRBJ2-3; perhaps TRBD2 as D (5 bases). Germline CDR1 SQVTM, CDR2 ANQGSEA. The CDR3 extends over 15 amino acids. V gave up 5 bases and J gave up 1 base, with 16 bases separating them. The CDR3 spells CSVSGGSLRTDTQYF. The CDR3 nucleotides read TGCAGCGTTTCTGGAGGTAGTCTCCGCACAGATACGCAGTATTTT.

This sequence joins TRBV7-3 and TRBJ1-5, with D tentatively TRBD1 (5 bases). Germline V gene lookup returns CDR1 SGHTA and CDR2 FQGTGA. V was pared by 1 base and J by 7 bases, with 8 bases between. The CDR3 runs to 13 residues. DNA of the CDR3: TGTGCCAGCAGCTTAATGCAGGGACAGCCCCAGCATTTT. Protein sequence: CASSLMQGQPQHF.

The chain combines TRBV4-3 with TRBJ2-3; D unclear. V was shortened by 3 bases and J by 1 base, with 5 bases between the two germline ends. The CDR3 consists of 13 residues. Germline V gene data show CDR1 as LGHNA and CDR2 as YSLEER. The CDR3 loop is CASSHQGTDTQYF. The CDR3 nucleotides read TGCGCCAGCAGCCACCAGGGCACAGATACGCAGTATTTT.

The V gene is TRBV11-2, the J gene TRBJ2-3, with D unclear. V was shortened by 5 bases and J by 2 bases, with 11 bases between the two germline ends. Germline CDR1 SGHAT, CDR2 FQNNGV. The CDR3 is made up of 14 amino acids. In DNA form, the CDR3 reads TGTGCCAGCAGCGGGGTCGTGGCCACAGATACGCAGTATTTT. Encoded protein: CASSGVVATDTQYF.

Comments on this clonotype: A junction boundary mismatches the germline segment, possibly from a read error. The chain employs TRBV29-1 and TRBJ1-2, with unresolved D. Germline-derived CDR1 and CDR2 are SQVTM and ANQGSEA. The CDR3 is 9 amino acids. CDR3 sequence: CSAEGGYTF. The CDR3 bases are TGCAGCGCTGAAGGGGGCTACACCTTC.

This clonotype was seen a handful of times. The rearrangement uses TRBV6-2 or TRBV6-3 and TRBJ2-1, with 14 nucleotides matching TRBD2. V was pared by 2 bases and J by 8 bases, with 11 bases of the junction left unmatched. The CDR3 is 18 amino acids. CDR1 and CDR2 from the germline V gene are MNHEY and SVGEGT. This CDR3 is CASSYPLGTSGRVYEQFF. The CDR3 DNA reads TGTGCCAGCAGTTACCCCCTTGGGACTAGCGGGAGAGTTTATGAGCAGTTCTTC.

Only a few counts were recorded for this clonotype. The rearrangement joins TRBV10-3 to TRBJ2-3; D is ambiguous. CDR1 is ENHRY and CDR2 is SYGVKD in the germline V gene. CDR3 length equals 18 residues. V dropped 0 bases and J dropped 0 bases, with 16 bases sitting between them. CDR3 amino acids: CAISESIGSLGSTDTQYF. The CDR3 DNA follows: TGTGCCATCAGTGAGTCGATAGGCTCTCTAGGGAGCACAGATACGCAGTATTTT.

This chain uses TRBV7-2 with TRBJ1-5; 7 positions agree with TRBD1. Germline V gene sequence: CDR1 SGHTA, CDR2 FQGNSA. This CDR3 region has 14 residues. Trimming at V came to 6 bases and at J to 6 bases, leaving 8 bases not matched to a gene. CDR3 bases: TGTGCCAGCAGGGATAACAGGGGAGGTCAGCCCCAGCATTTT. Residues: CASRDNRGGQPQHF.

In its sample, this clonotype was seen a few times. The rearrangement links TRBV20-1 to TRBJ2-3, with a possible D match to TRBD2 (7 bases). CDR3 length: 15 amino acids. V was shortened by 3 bases and J by 5 bases, with 18 bases between the two germline ends. CDR1 and CDR2 (germline): DFQATT, SNEGSKA (reference sequence). CDR3 sequence (DNA): TGCAGTGCTAGGCCCAGGGAAGGGGGGGGAGATACGCAGTATTTT. Translation gives CSARPREGGGDTQYF.

This clonotype was found a few times. The chain carries TRBV18 and TRBJ1-1; D gene ambiguous. CDR1 and CDR2 (germline): KGHSH, LQKENI. The CDR3 has 15 amino acids. V lost 3 bases and J lost 1, with 12 bases in between. CDR3 loop: CASSPPDKANTEAFF. The CDR3 DNA reads as TGTGCCAGCTCACCTCCCGACAAGGCGAACACTGAAGCTTTCTTT.

The table lists this clonotype with a few counts. The gene calls are TRBV4-2 and TRBJ2-7; D gene uncertain. The CDR3 loop spans 13 amino acids. The V gene lost 1 base and the J gene lost 7 bases, with 11 bases spanning the gap. From germline, CDR1 is LGHNA and CDR2 YNFKEQ. The DNA of the CDR3 is TGTGCCAGCAGCCAAGGCTCCTCGGAAGAGCAGTACTTC. Encoded protein: CASSQGSSEEQYF.

This chain joins TRBV4-2 and TRBJ1-5, with D possibly being TRBD1 (6 bases). This CDR3 contains 15 residues. With 0 bases removed from V and 4 bases from J, the gap between germline ends came to 10 bases. Germline assignment: CDR1 LGHNA and CDR2 YNFKEQ. The CDR3 DNA sequence: TGTGCCAGCAGCCAAGATGGGACAAGGAATCAGCCCCAGCATTTT. This codes for CASSQDGTRNQPQHF.

The V and J genes are TRBV2 and TRBJ1-1; D uncertain. Germline loops: CDR1 SNHLY, CDR2 FYNNEI. The CDR3 runs 13 residues. V was clipped by 8 bases and J by 0 bases, with 10 bases between them. CDR3 bases: TGTGCCAGCGCGGGCCAGGTGAACACTGAAGCTTTCTTT. As protein: CASAGQVNTEAFF.

In its sample, this clonotype was seen a few times. The genes are TRBV20-1 and TRBJ1-5; D is unresolved. The CDR3 is made up of 15 amino acids. Trimming took off 0 bases at V and 3 bases at J, with 12 bases between the two ends. Germline assignment: CDR1 DFQATT and CDR2 SNEGSKA (reference sequence). In nucleotides, the CDR3 is TGCAGTGCTAGAGATCGACGGTCCGACAATCAGCCCCAGCATTTT. It specifies CSARDRRSDNQPQHF.